This T cell receptor beta chain emerged from a study of shared clonotypes between healthy human individuals. The assay was immunoSEQ multiplex PCR, and TCRdb's table has in-frame clones only and misses some. The sample carries fewer than 600,000 clones, around 79% recorded once. The V and J ends lost 5 bases and 8 bases, in that order; junction bases with no gene match: 3. The V gene's germline CDR1 is SGHAT and CDR2 FQNNGV. The CDR3 is 13 amino acids. The material sequenced was PBMCs. This TCR came from a woman in her thirties or forties in good health. Some clones in this sample may be carry-over from other donors' samples. The chain combines TRBV11-2 with TRBJ1-4; TRBD1 aligns across 9 bases. CDR3 DNA sequence: TGTGCCAGCAGCAGGGGGACAGGGGAAAAACTGTTTTTT. This sequence encodes CASSRGTGEKLFF.